A selection of T cell receptor beta chains follows, all from one sample in a study of blood T cell repertoires in COVID-19. Sequencing was performed with immunoSEQ multiplex PCR; in TCRdb, only in-frame clones are kept and a portion is missing. This repertoire shows more than 140,000 clones, around four fifths found once; its top ten account for about 1.6%. The sequencing input was peripheral blood. The receptors were sampled from a human donor in a cohort sampled during active COVID-19. Each CDR3 is given with its conserved first and last residue. The order of the fields is V gene, clone size, D gene, CDR3 length, J gene, CDR3 DNA, CDR3 protein. D genes are given only for firm matches. A clone size is listed for some rows: how often the clone was seen (once, few, many), or a class if it is expanded.

V: TRBV7-3; size: -; D: -; length: 13; J: TRBJ1-2; DNA: TGTGCCAGCAGCTTAGCGAGTAACTATGGCTACACCTTC; CDR3: CASSLASNYGYTF
V: TRBV25-1; size: -; D: -; length: 15; J: TRBJ2-7; DNA: TGTGCCAGCAACCCGGTCGACGGGTCCTCCTACGAGCAGTACTTC; CDR3: CASNPVDGSSYEQYF
V: TRBV11-2; size: few; D: -; length: 16; J: TRBJ1-6; DNA: TGTGCCAGCAGCTTAAGAGGGAGAGCCTATAATTCACCCCTCCACTTT; CDR3: CASSLRGRAYNSPLHF
V: TRBV11-2; size: -; D: TRBD2; length: 16; J: TRBJ2-1; DNA: TGTGCCAGCAGCTTATGGGCTAGCGGGAGGGATGGTGAGCAGTTCTTC; CDR3: CASSLWASGRDGEQFF
V: TRBV29-1; size: -; D: -; length: 11; J: TRBJ1-1; DNA: TGCAGCGTCCTACAGGGCGCTGAAGCTTTCTTT; CDR3: CSVLQGAEAFF
V: TRBV6-5; size: -; D: -; length: 11; J: TRBJ2-1; DNA: TGTGCCAGCAGCCGTCTCAATGAGCAGTTCTTC; CDR3: CASSRLNEQFF
V: TRBV7-9; size: -; D: TRBD1; length: 16; J: TRBJ1-5; DNA: TGTGCCAGCAGCTTAGGTTCAGGGGGCAGCAATCAGCCCCAGCATTTT; CDR3: CASSLGSGGSNQPQHF
V: TRBV7-2; size: -; D: -; length: 11; J: TRBJ2-7; DNA: TGTGCCAGCAGCCAGGAGGGGGAGCAGTACTTC; CDR3: CASSQEGEQYF
V: TRBV7-3; size: -; D: -; length: 15; J: TRBJ2-2; DNA: TGTGCCAGCAGCTTAAGTCCGGGGATCACCGGGGAGCTGTTTTTT; CDR3: CASSLSPGITGELFF
V: TRBV3-1/TRBV3-2; size: -; D: -; length: 12; J: TRBJ1-4; DNA: TGTGCCAGCAGCCAATTAAATGAAAAACTGTTTTTT; CDR3: CASSQLNEKLFF
V: TRBV28; size: -; D: TRBD1; length: 15; J: TRBJ2-3; DNA: TGTGCCAGCAGTCTACGACAGGGAACAGCAGATACGCAGTATTTT; CDR3: CASSLRQGTADTQYF
V: TRBV9; size: -; D: -; length: 17; J: TRBJ2-1; DNA: TGTGCCAGCAGCGCAACCGGGACTTCTGCGCGGGCCGGTGAGCAGTTCTTC; CDR3: CASSATGTSARAGEQFF
V: TRBV5-1; size: -; D: -; length: 15; J: TRBJ2-2; DNA: TGCGCCAGCAGCCCCCTAAGATCGAACACCGGGGAGCTGTTTTTT; CDR3: CASSPLRSNTGELFF
V: TRBV3-1/TRBV3-2; size: -; D: -; length: 15; J: TRBJ2-7; DNA: TGTGCCAGCAGCCAAGGTCCTAGCGACGCAGACGAGCAGTACTTC; CDR3: CASSQGPSDADEQYF
V: TRBV6-5; size: -; D: TRBD1; length: 13; J: TRBJ2-7; DNA: TGTGCCAGTTTCGTGACAGGGGCTCCCGAGCAGTACTTC; CDR3: CASFVTGAPEQYF
V: TRBV12-3/TRBV12-4; size: -; D: -; length: 13; J: TRBJ1-2; DNA: TGTGCCAGCAGTTCCAGGGCTAACTATGGCTACACCTTC; CDR3: CASSSRANYGYTF